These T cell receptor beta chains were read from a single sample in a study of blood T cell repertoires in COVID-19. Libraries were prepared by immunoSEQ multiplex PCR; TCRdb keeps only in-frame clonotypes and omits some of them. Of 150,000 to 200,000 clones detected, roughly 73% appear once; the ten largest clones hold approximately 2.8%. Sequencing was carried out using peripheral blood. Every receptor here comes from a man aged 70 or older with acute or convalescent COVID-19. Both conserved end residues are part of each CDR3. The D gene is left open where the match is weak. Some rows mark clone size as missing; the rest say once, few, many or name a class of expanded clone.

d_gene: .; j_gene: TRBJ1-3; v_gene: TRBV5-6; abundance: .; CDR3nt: TGTGCCAGCAGCTTGGATACAGGGACCTCTGGAAACACCATATATTTT; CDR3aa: CASSLDTGTSGNTIYF
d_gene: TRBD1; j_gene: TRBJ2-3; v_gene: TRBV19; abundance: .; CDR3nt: TGTGCCAGTACCTACACGCACAGGGGTGTGCCCACAGATACGCAGTATTTT; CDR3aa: CASTYTHRGVPTDTQYF
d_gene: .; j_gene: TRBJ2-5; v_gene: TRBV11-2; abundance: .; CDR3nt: TGTGCCAGCAGCTTAGAGACATATCCCCAAGAGACCCAGTACTTC; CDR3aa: CASSLETYPQETQYF
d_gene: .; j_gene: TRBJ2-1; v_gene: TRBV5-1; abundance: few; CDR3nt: TGCGCCAGCAGCTCCGAGTCCCCCGCCCACAATGAGCAGTTCTTC; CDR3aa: CASSSESPAHNEQFF
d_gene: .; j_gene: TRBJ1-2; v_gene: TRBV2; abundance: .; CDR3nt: TGTGCCAGCAGGGAGACAGAAAACTATGGCTACACCTTC; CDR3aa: CASRETENYGYTF
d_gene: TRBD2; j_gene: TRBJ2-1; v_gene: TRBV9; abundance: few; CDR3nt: TGTGCCAGCAGCGTAGTAGCGGGAGGGACACACTACAATGAGCAGTTCTTC; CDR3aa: CASSVVAGGTHYNEQFF
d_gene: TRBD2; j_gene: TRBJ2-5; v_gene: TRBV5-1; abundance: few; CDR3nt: TGCGCCAGCAGCTCTTTAGCGGGAGGGCTGGAGACCCAGTACTTC; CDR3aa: CASSSLAGGLETQYF
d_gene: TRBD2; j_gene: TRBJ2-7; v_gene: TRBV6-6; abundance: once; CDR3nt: TGTGCCAGCAGTCTAACTAGCGGGGGTACCTACGAGCAGTACTTC; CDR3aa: CASSLTSGGTYEQYF
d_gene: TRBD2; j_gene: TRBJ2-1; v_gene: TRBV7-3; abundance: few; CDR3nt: TGTGCCAGCAGCGCTAGCGGGAGGGCCGCCAATGAGCAGTTCTTC; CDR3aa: CASSASGRAANEQFF
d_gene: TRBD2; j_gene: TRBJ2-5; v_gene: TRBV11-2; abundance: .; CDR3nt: TGTGCCAGCATCCCGAAGGGAGGGGAGGGAGAGACCCAGTACTTC; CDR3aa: CASIPKGGEGETQYF
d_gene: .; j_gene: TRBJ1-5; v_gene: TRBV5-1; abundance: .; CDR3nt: TGCGCCAGCAGCTTGGAACCAGGGAGGGTTAATCAGCCCCAGCATTTT; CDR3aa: CASSLEPGRVNQPQHF
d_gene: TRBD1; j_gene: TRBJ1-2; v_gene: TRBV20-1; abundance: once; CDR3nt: TGCAGTGCTAGAGATAGCGACAGGGTCACCTTC; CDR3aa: CSARDSDRVTF
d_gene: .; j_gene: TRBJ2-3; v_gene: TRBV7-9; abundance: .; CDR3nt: TGTGCCAGCAGCTTTGAGTTTCCAACCACAGATACGCAGTATTTT; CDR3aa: CASSFEFPTTDTQYF
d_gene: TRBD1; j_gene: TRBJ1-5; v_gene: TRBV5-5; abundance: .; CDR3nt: TGTGCCAGCAGCCCCCGACAGGGTAGCAATCAGCCCCAGCATTTT; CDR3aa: CASSPRQGSNQPQHF
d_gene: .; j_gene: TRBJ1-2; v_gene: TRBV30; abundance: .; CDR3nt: TGTGCCTGGACACCCGGGAACTATGGCTACACCTTC; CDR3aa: CAWTPGNYGYTF
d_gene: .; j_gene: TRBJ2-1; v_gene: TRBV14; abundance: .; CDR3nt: TGTGCCAGCAGCGTGAGGCTTTACAATGAGCAGTTCTTC; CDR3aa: CASSVRLYNEQFF
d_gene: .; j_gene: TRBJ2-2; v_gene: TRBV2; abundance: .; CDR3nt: TGTGCCAGCAGTGTTCTCTCCACCGGGGAGCTGTTTTTT; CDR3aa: CASSVLSTGELFF
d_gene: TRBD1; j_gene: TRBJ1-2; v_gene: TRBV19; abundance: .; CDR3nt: TGTGCCAGTAGTATGGCGAGGGACAGAGCTAACTATGGCTACACCTTC; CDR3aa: CASSMARDRANYGYTF
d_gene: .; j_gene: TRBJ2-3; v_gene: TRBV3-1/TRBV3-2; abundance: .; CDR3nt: TGTGCCAGCAGTCCTAACGTACTAGCCTCGGCTACGCAGTATTTT; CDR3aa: CASSPNVLASATQYF
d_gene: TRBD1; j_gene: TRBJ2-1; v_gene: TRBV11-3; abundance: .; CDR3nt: TGTGCCAGCAGCTTATCGGGACAGAGCTCCTACAATGAGCAGTTCTTC; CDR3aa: CASSLSGQSSYNEQFF
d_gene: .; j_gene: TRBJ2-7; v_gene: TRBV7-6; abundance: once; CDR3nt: TGTGCCAGCAGCTTCAATCCTAGGACATCCTACGAGCAGTACTTC; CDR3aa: CASSFNPRTSYEQYF
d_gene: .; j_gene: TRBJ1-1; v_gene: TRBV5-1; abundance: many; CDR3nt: TGCGCCAGCAGGGGGGGTACACAGCCTGAAGCTTTCTTT; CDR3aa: CASRGGTQPEAFF
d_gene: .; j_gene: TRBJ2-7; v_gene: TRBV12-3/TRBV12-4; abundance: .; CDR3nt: TGTGCCAGCAGACTAACCACCTACGACGAGCAGTACTTC; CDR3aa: CASRLTTYDEQYF